This T cell receptor beta chain was sequenced during a study of cytomegalovirus exposure and HLA in healthy donors. The PCR ran on 60 Vbeta and 13 Jbeta primers. The data were produced by immunoSEQ multiplex PCR, yet TCRdb's version contains in-frame clones alone and is incomplete. The sample carries approximately 130,000 clones, about 64% recorded once. Trimming removed 5 bases at V and 7 bases at J, with 15 bases between. Germline lookup yields CDR1 SGHTA and CDR2 FQGNSA. This CDR3 is 13 amino acids long. The sample was PBMCs. The chain joins TRBV7-2 to TRBJ2-7, with a possible D match to TRBD2 (5 bases). This sequence originates from a woman aged 40-49 years in good health and CMV-seronegative. As DNA, the CDR3 is TGTGCCAGCAGCCTCTTGGCGCGGGCGGAGCAGTACTTC. Translation gives CASSLLARAEQYF.